The source of this T cell receptor (beta chain) is a study of T cell responses to AZD1222 COVID-19 vaccine listed by TCRdb under 2021. About the study as a whole: Because spike-specific TCR depth and breadth did not differ between the two schedules, AZD1222 recipients who got a second dose at roughly 4 weeks were pooled with those who got a second dose at roughly 12 weeks. TCR sequencing covered fewer than 250 trial participants: 200 to 210 given two doses of AZD1222 and about 26 given two doses of MenACWY control vaccine. Trial participants were enrolled by age into subgroups of 18-55, 56-69 and 70-plus years, and about 150, 27 and 61 TCR-sequenced participants, respectively, were included in these subgroups.

With regard to this clone: Its antigen remains unidentified. No base quality values were provided; no much bigger clone lies one nucleotide off.

Study-wide findings and limitations: Participants were mostly white British, with more females than males. The authors suggested clonal diversity may have been underestimated. Reportedly, almost half of the unique spike-specific TCRs recognized epitopes lying outside the regions that are mutated in the B.1.351 and B.1.1.7 variants. Spike-specific TCR breadth and depth rose significantly after two AZD1222 doses compared with day 0 and with MenACWY recipients. The vaccine-associated CD4 TCRs covered the entire spike protein, and the dominant responses fell in regions 160-218 and 743-854. In the small 56-69-year group, the increase in depth fell short of significance, most likely because of low power. Because no samples from the day 14 peak response were available, repertoires could be characterized only after the peak T cell response. Conclusions about previously exposed vaccinees are limited, since just six AZD1222 recipients were seropositive for SARS-CoV-2 at baseline.

The sample's time point label, decoded: baseline before first vaccination. Vaccinee samples were obtained from the UK trials COV001 and COV002, which included a single-blind randomized controlled phase 2/3 trial of AZD1222 (ChAdOx1 nCoV-19) in healthy adults. Trial participant PBMC samples were collected at day 0 and day 28 after the second dose for TCRbeta chain sequencing. The CDR3 regions of human TCRbeta chains were analyzed by immunosequencing. The authors' analysis ran thus. TCRs in the repertoires were matched against a reference library of SARS-CoV-2-specific TCRs that had been generated with the MIRA antigen-specificity platform. Breadth was defined as the fraction of unique TCRs that were SARS-CoV-2-associated, and depth was defined as the fraction of total T cells that were SARS-CoV-2-associated. Each spike-specific TCR was assigned to its reactive spike region and to a CD4 or CD8 class using the MIRA data. Log10-transformed breadth and depth values were compared by one-way ANOVA with Sidak's multiple comparisons tests. Here the immuneACCESS table is served through TCRdb, limited to in-frame sequences with V and J called. Missing clones are a known gap in these copies; in checked studies unresolved V genes cover under half, and the rest lacks a known reason. Clone size and the V and J calls come from that table; the DNA yielded D and trimming. The sample table shows approximately 70,000 clones, and more than 80% are seen once. Together, the top ten hold under 3% of the sample.

This material consisted of peripheral blood, taken on day 0 of AZD1222 vaccination. This receptor was taken from an adult in good health.

The CDR3 protein: CATSSKHFQETQYF. The DNA sequence is TGTGCCACCAGTTCGAAACACTTCCAAGAGACCCAGTACTTC. The rearrangement combines TRBV24-1 with TRBJ2-5; the D gene lacks a confident call. The CDR3 runs 14 amino acids, cysteine and phenylalanine included. The CDR3 DNA has 42 bases and is translated from base 1. CDR1 and CDR2 are drawn from the germline V gene: KGHDR, SFDVKD. The junction carries 11 bases between V and J, which are trimmed by 6 bases and 1 base respectively.